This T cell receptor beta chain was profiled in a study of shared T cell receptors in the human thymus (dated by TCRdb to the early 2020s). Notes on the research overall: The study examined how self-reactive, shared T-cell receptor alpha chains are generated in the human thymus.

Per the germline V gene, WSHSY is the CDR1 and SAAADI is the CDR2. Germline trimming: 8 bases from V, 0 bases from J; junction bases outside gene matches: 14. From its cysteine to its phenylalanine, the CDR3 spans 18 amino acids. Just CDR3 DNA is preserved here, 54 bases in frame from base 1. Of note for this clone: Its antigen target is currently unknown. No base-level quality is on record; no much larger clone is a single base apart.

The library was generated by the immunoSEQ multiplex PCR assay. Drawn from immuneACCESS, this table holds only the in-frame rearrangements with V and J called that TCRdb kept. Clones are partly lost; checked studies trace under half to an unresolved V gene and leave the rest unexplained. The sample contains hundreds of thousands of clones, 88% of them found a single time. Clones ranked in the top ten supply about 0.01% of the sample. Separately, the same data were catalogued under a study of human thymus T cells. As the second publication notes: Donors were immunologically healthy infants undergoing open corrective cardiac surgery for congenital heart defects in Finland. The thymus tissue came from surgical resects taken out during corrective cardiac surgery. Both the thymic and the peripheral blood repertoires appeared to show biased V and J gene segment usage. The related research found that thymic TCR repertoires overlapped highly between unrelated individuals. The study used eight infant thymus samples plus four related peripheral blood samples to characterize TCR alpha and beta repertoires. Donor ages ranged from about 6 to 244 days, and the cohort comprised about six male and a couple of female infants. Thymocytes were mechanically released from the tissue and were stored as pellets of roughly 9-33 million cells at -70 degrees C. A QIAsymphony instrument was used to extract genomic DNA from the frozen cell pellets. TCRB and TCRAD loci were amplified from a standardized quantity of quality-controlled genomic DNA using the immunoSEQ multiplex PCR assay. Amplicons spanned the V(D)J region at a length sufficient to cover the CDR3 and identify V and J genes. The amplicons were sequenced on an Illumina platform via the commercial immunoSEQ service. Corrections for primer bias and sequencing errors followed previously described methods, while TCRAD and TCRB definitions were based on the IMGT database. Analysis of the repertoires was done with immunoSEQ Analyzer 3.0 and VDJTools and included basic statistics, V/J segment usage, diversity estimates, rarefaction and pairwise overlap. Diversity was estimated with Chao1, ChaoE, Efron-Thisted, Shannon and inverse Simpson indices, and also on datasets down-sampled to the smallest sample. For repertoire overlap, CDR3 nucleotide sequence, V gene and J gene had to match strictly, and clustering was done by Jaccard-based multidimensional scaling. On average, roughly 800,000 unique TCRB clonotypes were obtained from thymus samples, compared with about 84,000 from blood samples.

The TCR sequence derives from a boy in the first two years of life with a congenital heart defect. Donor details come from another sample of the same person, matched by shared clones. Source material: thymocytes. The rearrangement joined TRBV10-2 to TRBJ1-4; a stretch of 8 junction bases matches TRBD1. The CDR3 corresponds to CASGTGGWLRATNEKLFF. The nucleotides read TGCGCCAGCGGCACAGGGGGTTGGCTAAGGGCAACTAATGAAAAACTGTTTTTT.